Listed below are T cell receptor beta chains from one sample, sequenced in a study of blood T cell repertoires in COVID-19. Generated by immunoSEQ multiplex PCR, the TCRdb table keeps only in-frame clones and is missing some. The sample gives 300,000 to 400,000 clones, roughly 90% of which show up once; around 4% is in the top ten. The sequenced material came from peripheral blood. These receptors came from a woman in her forties or fifties with active or convalescent COVID-19. CDR3s include the opening cysteine and the closing phenylalanine or tryptophan. A D gene is named only where the DNA matches it firmly. Size values are once, few and many counts, or a class for expanded clones, and some rows have none.

clone_size: .
j_call: TRBJ2-1
v_call: TRBV27
d_call: TRBD2
cdr3_nt: TGTGCCAGCAGCCGAGGGCGGGAGGGCCTACCCTACAATGAGCAGTTCTTC
cdr3_aa: CASSRGREGLPYNEQFF

clone_size: once
j_call: TRBJ1-5
v_call: TRBV11-2
d_call: .
cdr3_nt: TGTGCCAGCAGCTTAGCCCTAGGTAGCACTCAGCCCCAGCATTTT
cdr3_aa: CASSLALGSTQPQHF

clone_size: .
j_call: TRBJ2-1
v_call: TRBV28
d_call: TRBD2
cdr3_nt: TGTGCCAGCAGTCACCGTCGGTTCGTCACTAGCGGGAGGGCCACTGAGCAGTTCTTC
cdr3_aa: CASSHRRFVTSGRATEQFF

clone_size: .
j_call: TRBJ1-5
v_call: TRBV11-3
d_call: .
cdr3_nt: TGTGCCAGCAGCTTAGAGGATGGGGATTTGAGGGCTTATAGCAATCAGCCCCAGCATTTT
cdr3_aa: CASSLEDGDLRAYSNQPQHF

clone_size: .
j_call: TRBJ2-1
v_call: TRBV7-2
d_call: .
cdr3_nt: TGTGCCAGCAGCTTAGGTGGGCCCTACAATGAGCAGTTCTTC
cdr3_aa: CASSLGGPYNEQFF

clone_size: .
j_call: TRBJ1-5
v_call: TRBV2
d_call: TRBD1
cdr3_nt: TGTGCCAGCAGTGATAAGGGGACAGGGGTGGATCAGCCCCAGCATTTT
cdr3_aa: CASSDKGTGVDQPQHF

clone_size: .
j_call: TRBJ2-7
v_call: TRBV27
d_call: TRBD2
cdr3_nt: TGTGCCAGCAGGCCGAGGACTAGCGGCTACGAGCAGTACTTC
cdr3_aa: CASRPRTSGYEQYF

clone_size: .
j_call: TRBJ2-7
v_call: TRBV25-1
d_call: TRBD2
cdr3_nt: TGTGCCAGCAGTGGGACTAGCGGGGGGCCTTACGAGCAGTACTTC
cdr3_aa: CASSGTSGGPYEQYF

clone_size: .
j_call: TRBJ1-2
v_call: TRBV9
d_call: .
cdr3_nt: TGTGCCAGCAGCTTTTCCGCTTCGATTGACCTGACATATGGCTACACCTTC
cdr3_aa: CASSFSASIDLTYGYTF

clone_size: few
j_call: TRBJ1-2
v_call: TRBV4-1
d_call: .
cdr3_nt: TGCGCCAGTGGGACACCTAACTATGGCTACACCTTC
cdr3_aa: CASGTPNYGYTF

clone_size: .
j_call: TRBJ1-1
v_call: TRBV4-1
d_call: .
cdr3_nt: TGCGCCAGCAGCCATGACCATTTACAGGGAACTGAAGCTTTCTTT
cdr3_aa: CASSHDHLQGTEAFF

clone_size: few
j_call: TRBJ1-5
v_call: TRBV30
d_call: TRBD1
cdr3_nt: TGTGCCTGGAATGGACAGGTCAATCAGCCCCAGCATTTT
cdr3_aa: CAWNGQVNQPQHF

clone_size: .
j_call: TRBJ1-5
v_call: TRBV7-8
d_call: .
cdr3_nt: TGTGCCAGCAGCTTAGAAGGGCAGGGTTCGTCTTATAGCAATCAGCCCCAGCATTTT
cdr3_aa: CASSLEGQGSSYSNQPQHF

clone_size: .
j_call: TRBJ2-4
v_call: TRBV4-1
d_call: TRBD2
cdr3_nt: TGCGCCAGCAGCCTCCTACCGTCCCAGCGGGGGGGCCCAGGGGCCAAAAACATTCAGTACTTC
cdr3_aa: CASSLLPSQRGGPGAKNIQYF

clone_size: .
j_call: TRBJ1-2
v_call: TRBV11-3
d_call: .
cdr3_nt: TGTGCCAGCAGCCGCAGCTCACAGATCCCTGGCTACACCTTC
cdr3_aa: CASSRSSQIPGYTF

clone_size: once
j_call: TRBJ2-3
v_call: TRBV7-2
d_call: .
cdr3_nt: TGTGCCAGCAGCCTGGAGACTCGTCAGAACACAGATACGCAGTATTTT
cdr3_aa: CASSLETRQNTDTQYF

clone_size: .
j_call: TRBJ2-3
v_call: TRBV28
d_call: .
cdr3_nt: TGTGCCAGCATTCCTGGGGGCCTGACAGATACGCAGTATTTT
cdr3_aa: CASIPGGLTDTQYF

clone_size: .
j_call: TRBJ2-1
v_call: TRBV6-2/TRBV6-3
d_call: TRBD2
cdr3_nt: TGTGCCAGCAGTCCCCGCTGGGAGGGCCCGAGCTCCTACAATGAGCAGTTCTTC
cdr3_aa: CASSPRWEGPSSYNEQFF

clone_size: .
j_call: TRBJ2-3
v_call: TRBV9
d_call: TRBD2
cdr3_nt: TGTGCCAGCAGCGAAATCGGGACTAGCGGGAGCCAGGCGGATACGCAGTATTTT
cdr3_aa: CASSEIGTSGSQADTQYF

clone_size: .
j_call: TRBJ2-7
v_call: TRBV6-5
d_call: TRBD2
cdr3_nt: TGTGCCAGCAGCGCTCAAGGACTAGCGGGTGAGCAGTACTTC
cdr3_aa: CASSAQGLAGEQYF

clone_size: .
j_call: TRBJ1-1
v_call: TRBV12-3/TRBV12-4
d_call: .
cdr3_nt: TGTGCCAGCCAATACTCCTCGGGCACTGAAGCTTTCTTT
cdr3_aa: CASQYSSGTEAFF

clone_size: .
j_call: TRBJ2-7
v_call: TRBV6-2/TRBV6-3
d_call: TRBD2
cdr3_nt: TGTGCCAGCAGTTTCGTACTAGCGGGGGCTCAGTACTTC
cdr3_aa: CASSFVLAGAQYF

clone_size: .
j_call: TRBJ1-2
v_call: TRBV7-2
d_call: TRBD1
cdr3_nt: TGTGCCAGCAGCTTAGCAGGGGGCGGGTTTGGCTACACCTTC
cdr3_aa: CASSLAGGGFGYTF

clone_size: .
j_call: TRBJ1-5
v_call: TRBV21-1
d_call: .
cdr3_nt: TGTGCCAGCAGCCCGGACAGTTCCCATCAGCCCCAGCATTTT
cdr3_aa: CASSPDSSHQPQHF

clone_size: .
j_call: TRBJ2-2
v_call: TRBV27
d_call: TRBD2
cdr3_nt: TGTGCCAGCAGTTTCCTAGCGGGGGGTTTGGCCGGGGAGCTGTTTTTT
cdr3_aa: CASSFLAGGLAGELFF

clone_size: .
j_call: TRBJ2-7
v_call: TRBV5-1
d_call: .
cdr3_nt: TGCGCCAGCAGCTCAGGGGACCTCGTCCCTTACGAGCAGTACTTC
cdr3_aa: CASSSGDLVPYEQYF

clone_size: .
j_call: TRBJ1-1
v_call: TRBV7-9
d_call: .
cdr3_nt: TGTGCCAGCAACCGGGACAACCAACGGGCTGAAGCTTTCTTT
cdr3_aa: CASNRDNQRAEAFF

clone_size: .
j_call: TRBJ2-7
v_call: TRBV6-5
d_call: TRBD1
cdr3_nt: TGTGCCAGCAGTCGGTACGACAGGGGGTACGAGCAGTACTTC
cdr3_aa: CASSRYDRGYEQYF

clone_size: .
j_call: TRBJ2-3
v_call: TRBV5-1
d_call: TRBD2
cdr3_nt: TGCGCCAGCAGCTTACTAGCGGGGGTGCTCACAGATACGCAGTATTTT
cdr3_aa: CASSLLAGVLTDTQYF

clone_size: once
j_call: TRBJ1-4
v_call: TRBV25-1
d_call: TRBD1
cdr3_nt: TGTGCCAGCAGGGGACAGGGGGCTAATGAAAAACTGTTTTTT
cdr3_aa: CASRGQGANEKLFF

clone_size: .
j_call: TRBJ2-7
v_call: TRBV6-2/TRBV6-3
d_call: .
cdr3_nt: TGTGCCAGCAGTTATAACGACTGGTGGACTGCCTACGAGCAGTACTTC
cdr3_aa: CASSYNDWWTAYEQYF

clone_size: .
j_call: TRBJ2-3
v_call: TRBV7-6
d_call: .
cdr3_nt: TGTGCCAGCAGCTTAGGGGGGGGCCCGGATACGCAGTATTTT
cdr3_aa: CASSLGGGPDTQYF

clone_size: .
j_call: TRBJ1-1
v_call: TRBV3-1/TRBV3-2
d_call: TRBD1
cdr3_nt: TGTGCCAGCCGGGGACAGGGGGCCCTTCTCACTGAAGCTTTCTTT
cdr3_aa: CASRGQGALLTEAFF

clone_size: medium-sized
j_call: TRBJ2-2
v_call: TRBV4-2
d_call: .
cdr3_nt: TGTGCCAGCAGCGGGAGTACGCACACCGGGGAGCTGTTTTTT
cdr3_aa: CASSGSTHTGELFF

clone_size: .
j_call: TRBJ2-2
v_call: TRBV7-9
d_call: TRBD1
cdr3_nt: TGTGCCAGCAGCTCCGGACAGGGGAGCACCGGGGAGCTGTTTTTT
cdr3_aa: CASSSGQGSTGELFF

clone_size: .
j_call: TRBJ2-1
v_call: TRBV7-8
d_call: .
cdr3_nt: TGTGCCAGCAGCCGACCACCCGGCAGGGATAATGAGCAGTTCTTC
cdr3_aa: CASSRPPGRDNEQFF

clone_size: .
j_call: TRBJ2-1
v_call: TRBV6-5
d_call: .
cdr3_nt: TGTGCCAGCAAGCAGGGTAGGGGTGAGCAGTTCTTC
cdr3_aa: CASKQGRGEQFF

clone_size: .
j_call: TRBJ2-1
v_call: TRBV7-3
d_call: TRBD1
cdr3_nt: TGTGCCAGCAGCCTCCTTCCCTCGACAGGGACAAACAATGAGCAGTTCTTC
cdr3_aa: CASSLLPSTGTNNEQFF

clone_size: .
j_call: TRBJ1-2
v_call: TRBV7-2
d_call: .
cdr3_nt: TGTGCCAGCAGCCAAAGCCGGAGTGGCTACACCTTC
cdr3_aa: CASSQSRSGYTF

clone_size: .
j_call: TRBJ2-2
v_call: TRBV7-9
d_call: TRBD1
cdr3_nt: TGTGCCAGCAGCCAAGCCGGGACAGGAACCGGGGAGCTGTTTTTT
cdr3_aa: CASSQAGTGTGELFF